This T cell receptor (beta chain) was obtained from a study of PD-1 blockade in classical Hodgkin lymphoma. Sequenced by immunoSEQ multiplex PCR; TCRdb stores in-frame clones only, minus some. This table holds tens of thousands of clones, about 83% found once. Regarding time point: cycle 4 day 1 (C4D1), after around six weeks of nivolumab. Each patient relapsed following autologous stem cell transplantation, and prior brentuximab vedotin exposure differed. Trimming left V 3 bases short and J 4 bases short, with 20 bases between. The CDR3 totals 16 residues. Germline CDR1 reads SGDLS; CDR2 reads YYNGEE.

The receptor was isolated from a human donor with classical Hodgkin lymphoma. V usage is TRBV9 and J usage is TRBJ2-7; unclear D gene. The specimen was peripheral blood mononuclear cells (PBMCs), collected before the fourth cycle of nivolumab. The CDR3 here is CASSASEWAGSYEQYF. The CDR3 DNA sequence: TGTGCCAGCAGCGCATCCGAGTGGGCCGGGTCGTACGAGCAGTACTTC.